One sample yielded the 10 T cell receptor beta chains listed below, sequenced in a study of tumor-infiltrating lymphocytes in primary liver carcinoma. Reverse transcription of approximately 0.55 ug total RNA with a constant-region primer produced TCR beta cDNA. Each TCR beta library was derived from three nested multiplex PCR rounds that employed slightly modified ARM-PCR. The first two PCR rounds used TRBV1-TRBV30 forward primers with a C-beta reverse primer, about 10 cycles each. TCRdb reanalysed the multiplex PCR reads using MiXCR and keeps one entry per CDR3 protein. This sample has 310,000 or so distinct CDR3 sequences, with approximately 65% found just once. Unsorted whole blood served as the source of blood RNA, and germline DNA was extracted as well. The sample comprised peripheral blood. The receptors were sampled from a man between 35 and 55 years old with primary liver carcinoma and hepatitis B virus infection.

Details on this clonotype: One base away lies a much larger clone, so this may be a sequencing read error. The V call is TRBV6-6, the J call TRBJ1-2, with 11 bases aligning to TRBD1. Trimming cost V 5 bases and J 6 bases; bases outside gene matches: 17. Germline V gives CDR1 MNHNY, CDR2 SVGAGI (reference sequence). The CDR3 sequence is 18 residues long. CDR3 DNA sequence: TGTGCCAGCAGTCCTACCGGGACAGGGGGTAGCCAGCGTGATGGCTACACCTTC. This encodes CASSPTGTGGSQRDGYTF.

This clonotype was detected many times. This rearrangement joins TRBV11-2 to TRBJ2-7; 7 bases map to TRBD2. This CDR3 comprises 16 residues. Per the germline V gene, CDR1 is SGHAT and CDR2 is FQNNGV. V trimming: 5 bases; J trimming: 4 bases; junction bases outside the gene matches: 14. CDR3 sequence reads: CASSQIVTGGGYEQYF. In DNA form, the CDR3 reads TGTGCCAGCAGCCAAATCGTCACGGGAGGCGGTTACGAGCAGTACTTC.

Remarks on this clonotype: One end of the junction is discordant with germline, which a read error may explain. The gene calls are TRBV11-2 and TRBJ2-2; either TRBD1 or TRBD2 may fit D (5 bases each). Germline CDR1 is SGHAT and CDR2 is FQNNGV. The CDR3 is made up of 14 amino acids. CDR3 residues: CASSRKGNTGELFF. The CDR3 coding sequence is TGTGCCAGCAGCCGCAAGGGGAACACCGGGGAGCTGTTTTTC.

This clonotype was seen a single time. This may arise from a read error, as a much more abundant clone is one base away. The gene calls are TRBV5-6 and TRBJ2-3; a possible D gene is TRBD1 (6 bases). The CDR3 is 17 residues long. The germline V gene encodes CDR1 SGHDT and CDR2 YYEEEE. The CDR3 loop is CVSSSPGHQLRTDTQYF. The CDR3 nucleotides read TGTGTCAGCAGCTCGCCGGGACACCAACTACGCACAGATACGCAGTATTTT.

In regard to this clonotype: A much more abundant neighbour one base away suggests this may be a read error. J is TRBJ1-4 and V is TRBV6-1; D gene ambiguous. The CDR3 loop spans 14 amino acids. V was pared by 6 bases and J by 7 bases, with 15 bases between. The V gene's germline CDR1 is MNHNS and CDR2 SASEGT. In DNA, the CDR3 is TGTGCCAGCAGGCAAGAAAAAGTTCCTGAAAAACTGTTTTTT. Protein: CASRQEKVPEKLFF.

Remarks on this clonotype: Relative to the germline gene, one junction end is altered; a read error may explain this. The CDR3 nucleotides read TGTGCCAGCGTATTAGCGATAAACACCGGGGAGCTGCTTTTT. It is translated as CASVLAINTGELLF. The chain uses TRBV6-1 and TRBJ2-2; tentatively, D is TRBD2 (5 bases). This CDR3 has 14 amino acids. The V gene's germline CDR1 is MNHNS and CDR2 SASEGT.

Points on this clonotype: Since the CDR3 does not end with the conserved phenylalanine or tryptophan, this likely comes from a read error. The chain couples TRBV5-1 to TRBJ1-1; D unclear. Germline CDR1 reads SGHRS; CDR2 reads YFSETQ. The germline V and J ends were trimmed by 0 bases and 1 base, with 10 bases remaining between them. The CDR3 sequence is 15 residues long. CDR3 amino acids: CASSLGQTANTEAFL. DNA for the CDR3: TGCGCCAGCAGCTTGGGGCAGACCGCGAACACTGAAGCTTTCCTT.

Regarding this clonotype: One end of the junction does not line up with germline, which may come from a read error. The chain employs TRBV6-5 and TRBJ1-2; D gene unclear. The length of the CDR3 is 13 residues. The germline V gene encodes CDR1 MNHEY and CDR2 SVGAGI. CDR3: CAISYSANHGHTF. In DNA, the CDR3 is TGTGCCATCAGTTACTCGGCGAATCATGGCCACACCTTC.

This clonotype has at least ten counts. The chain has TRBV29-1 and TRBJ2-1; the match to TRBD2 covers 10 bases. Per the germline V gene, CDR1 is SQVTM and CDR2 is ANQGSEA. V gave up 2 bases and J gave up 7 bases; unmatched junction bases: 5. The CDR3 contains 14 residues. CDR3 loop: CSVEPSGGLNEQFF. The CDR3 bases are TGCAGCGTTGAACCTAGCGGGGGTTTGAATGAGCAGTTCTTC.

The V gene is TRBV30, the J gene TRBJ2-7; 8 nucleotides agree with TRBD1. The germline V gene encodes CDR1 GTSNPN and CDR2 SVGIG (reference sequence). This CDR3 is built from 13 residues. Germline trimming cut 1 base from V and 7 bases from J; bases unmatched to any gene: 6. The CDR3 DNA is TGTGCCTGGAGTGGGACAGGGTTAGTAGAGCAGTACTTC. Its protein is CAWSGTGLVEQYF.